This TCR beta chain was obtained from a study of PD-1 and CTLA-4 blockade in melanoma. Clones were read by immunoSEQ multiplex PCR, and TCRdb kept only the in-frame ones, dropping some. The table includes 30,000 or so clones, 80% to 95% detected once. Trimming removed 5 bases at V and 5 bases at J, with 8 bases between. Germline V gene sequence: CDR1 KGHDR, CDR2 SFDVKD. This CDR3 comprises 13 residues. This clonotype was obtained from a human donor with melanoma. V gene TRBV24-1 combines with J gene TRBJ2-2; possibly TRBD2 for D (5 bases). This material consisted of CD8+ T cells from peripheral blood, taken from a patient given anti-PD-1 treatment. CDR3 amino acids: CATSVGGTGELFF. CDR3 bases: TGTGCCACCAGTGTAGGAGGAACCGGGGAGCTGTTTTTT.